Following are 8 T cell receptor beta chains from one sample sequenced in a study of shared clonotypes between healthy human individuals. Libraries were prepared by immunoSEQ multiplex PCR; TCRdb keeps only in-frame clonotypes and omits some of them. The sample has more than 1.2 million clones, approximately 98.5% seen once. Sequencing input: naive CD4+ T cells sorted from blood. Subset noted: CD45RA+ positively selected. The origin of the receptors is a man aged 30 to 45 in good health.

On this clone itself: One end of the junction varies from germline; a read error may be responsible. This chain joins TRBV28 and TRBJ2-7; D call uncertain. The germline gives CDR1 MDHEN, CDR2 SYDVKM. The CDR3 has 12 residues. The CDR3: CASSFSGLGQNF. The DNA for the CDR3 is TGTGCCAGCAGTTTTTCGGGCCTAGGGCAAAACTTC.

As to this clone: Other nucleotide sequences from this sample produce the same CDR3. The chain is built from TRBV10-3 and TRBJ2-3; the D is unclear. The CDR3 sequence is 14 residues long. Trimming left V 3 bases short and J 0 bases short, with 7 bases between. Looked up from germline, CDR1 is ENHRY and CDR2 is SYGVKD. CDR3 DNA sequence: TGTGCCATCAGTGAACTCGCCAGCACAGATACGCAGTATTTT. Encoded protein: CAISELASTDTQYF.

CDR3 in amino acids: CASSQDGNRGTEAFF. CDR3 in DNA: TGTGCCAGCAGCCAAGATGGGAATAGGGGAACTGAAGCTTTCTTT. The rearrangement links TRBV14 to TRBJ1-1; D possibly corresponds to TRBD1 (5 bases). The germline V and J ends were trimmed by 0 bases and 5 bases, with 13 bases remaining between them. The CDR3 is made up of 15 amino acids. CDR1 and CDR2 (germline): SGHDN, FVKESK.

This chain links TRBV7-2 with TRBJ1-1, with D possibly being TRBD1 (5 bases). Deletions cut 1 base from V and 6 bases from J, with 15 bases between. This CDR3 region has 15 residues. Looked up from germline, CDR1 is SGHTA and CDR2 is FQGNSA. The CDR3 DNA reads TGTGCCAGCAGCTTAGTGGGGAAGGGGTTTGCTGAAGCTTTCTTT. This translates into CASSLVGKGFAEAFF.

To note about this clone: The sample carries other DNA sequences with the same CDR3. The rearrangement joins TRBV5-1 to TRBJ2-7; 10 bases are shared with TRBD2. The CDR3 contains 14 residues. J was trimmed by 5 bases and V by 0 bases; bases with no gene match: 2. From germline, CDR1 is SGHRS and CDR2 YFSETQ. CDR3 DNA: TGCGCCAGCAGCTTGGGGCTAGCGGGAGACGAGCAGTACTTC. Translating gives CASSLGLAGDEQYF.

The chain's CDR3 is CASSTPGLAGADTQYF. The DNA of the CDR3 is TGTGCCAGCAGTACGCCGGGACTAGCGGGAGCAGATACGCAGTATTTT. The chain recombines TRBV27 with TRBJ2-3; 14 bases are shared with TRBD2. V trimming: 5 bases; J trimming: 4 bases; junction bases outside the gene matches: 5. This CDR3 is built from 16 residues. Germline V gene sequence: CDR1 MNHEY, CDR2 SMNVEV (reference sequence).

The chain uses TRBV2 and TRBJ1-5; no definite D call. The V gene lost 2 bases and the J gene lost 3 bases, with 11 bases spanning the gap. Germline CDR1 is SNHLY and CDR2 is FYNNEI. This CDR3 is 15 amino acids long. The CDR3 loop reads CASSESEVDNQPQHF. CDR3 DNA sequence: TGTGCCAGCAGTGAATCGGAAGTAGACAATCAGCCCCAGCATTTT.

The genes are TRBV5-6 and TRBJ2-6; D ambiguous. The CDR3 is 13 residues long. Per the germline V gene, CDR1 is SGHDT and CDR2 is YYEEEE. The V end was cut by 7 bases, the J end by 0 bases, with 5 bases between. CDR3 sequence (DNA): TGTGCCAGCGATGGCTCTGGGGCCAACGTCCTGACTTTC. It specifies CASDGSGANVLTF. Combining the CDR3 with reference TRBV5-6 and TRBJ2-6 gives the whole variable domain DAGVTQSPTHLIKTRGQQVTLRCSPKSGHDTVSWYQQALGQGPQFIFQYYEEEERQRGNFPDRFSGHQFPNYSSELNVNALLLGDSALYLCASDGSGANVLTFGAGSRLTVL.